These T cell receptor beta chains were read from a single sample in a study of neurological immune-mediated disorders. Each CDR3 protein gets one entry after TCRdb re-called the 5' RACE reads with MiXCR. The sample holds some 60,000 distinct CDR3 sequences; roughly 3.3% are singletons and the top ten take around 3.1%. Sequenced sample: PBMCs. These receptor sequences come from a woman in her twenties or thirties with multiple sclerosis. The CDR3 runs from the conserved cysteine through the conserved F or W. The order of the fields is V gene, clone size, D gene, J gene, CDR3 protein, CDR3 DNA. D genes are given only for firm matches. Size values are once, few and many counts, or a class for expanded clones, and some rows have none.

>TRBV20-1|many|TRBD2|TRBJ2-1
CSATPLAGVENEQFF
TGCAGTGCTACCCCACTAGCGGGAGTCGAGAATGAGCAGTTCTTC
>TRBV20-1|many|-|TRBJ1-5
CSARTRSGSGNQPQHF
TGCAGTGCTAGAACTCGTAGTGGGTCGGGCAATCAGCCCCAGCATTTT
>TRBV7-2|many|-|TRBJ1-1
CASSFGIYGGGTTEAFF
TGTGCCAGCAGCTTTGGGATTTACGGCGGGGGCACCACTGAAGCTTTCTTT
>TRBV6-1|many|-|TRBJ2-2
CASSVLYTGELFF
TGTGCCAGCAGTGTGTTGTACACCGGGGAGCTGTTTTTT
>TRBV20-1|many|TRBD2|TRBJ2-1
CSVAGGSGTSYNEQFF
TGCAGTGTCGCGGGAGGTAGCGGGACCTCCTACAATGAGCAGTTCTTC
>TRBV5-1|many|-|TRBJ1-6
CASSADPGRNSPLHF
TGCGCCAGCAGCGCGGACCCAGGGAGAAATTCACCCCTCCACTTT
>TRBV5-1|many|-|TRBJ2-5
CASSLVGRFETQYF
TGCGCCAGCAGCTTGGTCGGGCGATTCGAGACCCAGTACTTC
>TRBV6-6|many|-|TRBJ2-3
CASRDSSSTDTQYF
TGTGCCAGCAGAGATTCATCTAGCACAGATACGCAGTATTTT
>TRBV2|-|-|TRBJ2-7
CAGTEGLSYEQYF
TGTGCCGGCACTGAGGGACTCTCCTACGAGCAGTACTTC
>TRBV12-3/TRBV12-4|many|TRBD1|TRBJ1-5
CASSVYRGLSNQPQNF
TGTGCCAGCAGTGTATACAGGGGTTTGAGCAATCAGCCCCAGAATTTT
>TRBV7-8|many|TRBD1|TRBJ2-5
CASSFAGGRETQYF
TGTGCCAGCAGCTTTGCAGGGGGAAGAGAGACCCAGTACTTC
>TRBV6-5|-|-|TRBJ1-5
CASSYGDGNQPQHF
TGTGCCAGCAGTTACGGGGACGGCAATCAGCCTCAGCATTTT
>TRBV20-1|many|-|TRBJ1-1
CSATRTENTEAFF
TGCAGTGCAACGCGGACGGAGAACACTGAAGCTTTCTTT
>TRBV5-5|many|-|TRBJ2-5
CASSSGTQETQYF
TGTGCCAGCTCTTCCGGGACCCAAGAGACCCAGTACTTC
>TRBV18|few|-|TRBJ1-2
CASSPSGKGSGYTF
TGTGCCAGCTCACCGAGCGGAAAGGGAAGTGGCTACACCTTC
>TRBV5-1|many|-|TRBJ1-1
CASRPGHEVGGTEAFF
TGCGCCAGCAGGCCGGGACACGAGGTTGGGGGCACTGAAGCTTTCTTT
>TRBV5-1|many|TRBD2|TRBJ2-7
CASSRRGGTPYEQYF
TGCGCCAGCAGCCGACGGGGGGGCACACCCTACGAGCAGTACTTC
>TRBV7-2|-|TRBD1|TRBJ1-1
CASSFNRGTEAFF
TGTGCCAGCAGCTTTAACAGGGGAACTGAAGCTTTCTTT
>TRBV4-2|many|-|TRBJ2-3
CASSQDHGDTQYF
TGTGCCAGCAGCCAAGATCACGGGGATACGCAGTATTTT
>TRBV6-5|many|-|TRBJ1-4
CASSYGGTNEKLFF
TGTGCCAGCAGTTACGGGGGCACCAATGAAAAACTGTTTTTT
>TRBV7-9|many|-|TRBJ2-1
CASSSTVRGGPGYEQFF
TGTGCCAGCAGCTCCACCGTTCGAGGAGGGCCCGGGTATGAGCAGTTCTTC
>TRBV12-3/TRBV12-4|many|TRBD1|TRBJ1-1
CAVTTGALEAFF
TGTGCCGTAACGACAGGGGCTCTAGAAGCTTTCTTT
>TRBV7-6|many|-|TRBJ2-1
CASSAEGGSYNEQFF
TGTGCCAGCAGCGCGGAGGGGGGCTCCTACAATGAGCAGTTCTTC
>TRBV20-1|-|TRBD1|TRBJ2-7
CSARDPTGYYEQYF
TGCAGTGCTAGAGACCCGACAGGGTACTACGAGCAGTACTTC
>TRBV5-1|many|-|TRBJ2-2
CASSLVLTRSVGELFF
TGCGCCAGCAGCTTGGTGCTGACTAGATCGGTCGGGGAGCTGTTTTTT
>TRBV12-3/TRBV12-4|many|-|TRBJ1-1
CASSFMGGREAFF
TGTGCCAGCAGTTTTATGGGGGGCCGGGAAGCTTTCTTT
>TRBV12-3/TRBV12-4|many|-|TRBJ2-7
CASSSFGVGAGGGQYF
TGTGCCAGCAGTTCTTTCGGTGTAGGGGCAGGGGGAGGGCAGTACTTC
>TRBV7-8|many|-|TRBJ2-7
CASSLATGTSEQYF
TGTGCCAGCAGCTTAGCCACAGGGACCTCCGAGCAGTACTTC
>TRBV4-3|many|-|TRBJ2-7
CASSQAYGLAYEQYF
TGCGCCAGCAGCCAAGCCTACGGACTCGCCTACGAGCAGTACTTC
>TRBV12-3/TRBV12-4|many|-|TRBJ2-5
CASSLGQGRGETQYF
TGTGCCAGCAGTTTGGGTCAGGGGAGAGGAGAGACCCAGTACTTC
>TRBV14|many|-|TRBJ2-1
CASSQQEGRPYNEQFF
TGTGCCAGCAGCCAACAGGAGGGAAGGCCCTACAATGAGCAGTTCTTC
>TRBV12-3/TRBV12-4|many|-|TRBJ2-3
CASSPGTTQYF
TGTGCCAGCAGCCCGGGGACAACGCAGTATTTT
>TRBV24-1|many|TRBD2|TRBJ2-1
CATSDPLAGNNEQFF
TGTGCCACCAGTGATCCTCTAGCGGGGAACAATGAGCAGTTCTTC
>TRBV7-2|few|-|TRBJ2-1
CASSLGFFSLNEQFF
TGTGCCAGCAGCTTAGGGTTCTTCAGCTTAAATGAGCAGTTCTTC
>TRBV20-1|many|TRBD1|TRBJ1-6
CSARGRRGLSPLHF
TGCAGTGCCCGTGGACGCAGGGGGCTTTCACCCCTCCACTTT
>TRBV29-1|many|TRBD1|TRBJ1-2
CSVVGGQAYGYTF
TGCAGCGTTGTAGGGGGACAGGCCTATGGCTACACCTTC
>TRBV9|many|-|TRBJ1-4
CASSVDGGAGGEKLFF
TGTGCCAGCAGCGTAGATGGGGGGGCAGGAGGAGAAAAACTGTTTTTT
>TRBV7-2|many|TRBD1|TRBJ2-1
CASSIGTGAYNEQFF
TGTGCCAGCAGCATCGGGACAGGGGCTTACAATGAGCAGTTCTTC
>TRBV18|-|-|TRBJ1-2
CASSPGKGADYTF
TGTGCCAGCTCCCCGGGAAAGGGTGCTGACTACACCTTC
>TRBV20-1|many|-|TRBJ1-6
CSARRVAGGSPLHF
TGCAGTGCTAGGAGGGTGGCCGGAGGTTCACCCCTCCACTTT
>TRBV5-1|many|TRBD2|TRBJ2-1
CASRVRSQGLAGERNWQFF
TGCGCCAGCAGGGTTCGGTCCCAAGGACTAGCGGGAGAGAGGAATTGGCAGTTCTTC
>TRBV19|many|-|TRBJ2-1
CASSVALSSYNEQFF
TGTGCCAGTAGCGTAGCGCTAAGCTCCTACAATGAGCAGTTCTTC
>TRBV4-1|many|-|TRBJ2-3
CASSQVGIDTQYF
TGCGCCAGCAGCCAAGTGGGAATAGATACGCAGTATTTT
>TRBV28|many|-|TRBJ2-1
CASTHFTGKAGLDNEQFF
TGTGCCAGCACCCATTTTACGGGGAAGGCGGGCCTAGACAATGAGCAGTTCTTC
>TRBV20-1|many|-|TRBJ1-3
CSADPRTSGSGKTIYF
TGCAGTGCCGACCCCCGGACATCAGGCTCTGGAAAAACCATATATTTT
>TRBV5-6|many|-|TRBJ1-6
CASSLGLGSPLHF
TGTGCCAGCAGCTTGGGACTCGGTTCACCCCTCCACTTT
>TRBV7-2|many|-|TRBJ2-3
CASSPILGADTQYF
TGTGCCAGCAGCCCTATTCTGGGGGCAGATACGCAGTATTTT
>TRBV5-1|many|TRBD2|TRBJ2-1
CASSLERSGSVEQFF
TGCGCCAGCAGCTTGGAACGCAGCGGGAGTGTTGAGCAGTTCTTC
>TRBV10-3|many|TRBD2|TRBJ2-1
CAISDLKGTSWFF
TGTGCCATCAGTGATTTAAAGGGGACTAGTTGGTTCTTC
>TRBV30|many|-|TRBJ2-2
CAWSRAWSGNGELFF
TGTGCCTGGAGTCGTGCGTGGTCTGGTAACGGGGAGCTGTTTTTT
>TRBV7-2|-|-|TRBJ2-1
CASSPTARLDHEQFF
TGTGCCAGCAGCCCGACCGCCAGGCTAGATCATGAGCAGTTCTTC
>TRBV28|many|-|TRBJ1-5
CASRPYRDQPQHF
TGTGCCAGCAGGCCATACAGGGATCAGCCCCAGCATTTT
>TRBV10-3|many|-|TRBJ1-5
CAIRNDGTNQPQNF
TGTGCCATCAGAAACGACGGGACCAATCAGCCCCAGAATTTT
>TRBV20-1|many|TRBD1|TRBJ1-1
CSARRPGGGVEAFF
TGCAGTGCTAGAAGACCAGGGGGCGGCGTTGAAGCTTTCTTT